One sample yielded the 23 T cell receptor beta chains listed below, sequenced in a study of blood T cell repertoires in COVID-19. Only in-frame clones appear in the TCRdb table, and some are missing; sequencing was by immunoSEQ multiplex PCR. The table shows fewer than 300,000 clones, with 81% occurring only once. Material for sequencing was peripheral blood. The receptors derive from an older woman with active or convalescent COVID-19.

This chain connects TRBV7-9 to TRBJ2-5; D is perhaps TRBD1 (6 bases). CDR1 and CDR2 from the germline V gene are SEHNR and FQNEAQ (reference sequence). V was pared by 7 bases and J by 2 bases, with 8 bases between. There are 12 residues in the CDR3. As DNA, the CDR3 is TGTGCCAGCACAGGGGCGCAAGAGACCCAGTACTTC. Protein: CASTGAQETQYF.

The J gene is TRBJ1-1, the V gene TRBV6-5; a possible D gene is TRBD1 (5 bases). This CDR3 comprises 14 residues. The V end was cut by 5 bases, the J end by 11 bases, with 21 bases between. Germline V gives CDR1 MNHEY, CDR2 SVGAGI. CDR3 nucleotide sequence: TGTGCCAGCAGTCCCGGGCAGGGCGCAAGGACGGCTTTCTTT. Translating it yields CASSPGQGARTAFF.

In DNA form, the CDR3 reads TGTGCCATCAGCCTTGAGAGGGGGACCGGGGAGCTGTTTTTT. Translating it yields CAISLERGTGELFF. This chain connects TRBV10-3 to TRBJ2-2, with D possibly matching TRBD1 (6 bases). The CDR3 totals 14 residues. CDR1 is ENHRY and CDR2 is SYGVKD in the germline V gene. V dropped 6 bases and J dropped 5 bases, with 13 bases sitting between them.

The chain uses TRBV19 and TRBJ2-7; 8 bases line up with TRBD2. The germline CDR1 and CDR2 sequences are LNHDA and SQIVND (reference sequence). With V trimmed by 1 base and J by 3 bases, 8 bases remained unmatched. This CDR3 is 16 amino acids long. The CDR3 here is CASSIGTGGVFYEQYF. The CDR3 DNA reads TGTGCCAGTAGTATAGGTACCGGGGGGGTTTTCTACGAGCAGTACTTC.

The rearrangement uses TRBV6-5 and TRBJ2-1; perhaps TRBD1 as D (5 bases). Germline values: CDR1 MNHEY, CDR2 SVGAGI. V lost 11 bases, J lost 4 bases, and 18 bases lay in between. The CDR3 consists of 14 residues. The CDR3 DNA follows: TGTGCCGGTCATGTAGGGGATGGGTACAATGAGCAGTTCTTC. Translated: CAGHVGDGYNEQFF.

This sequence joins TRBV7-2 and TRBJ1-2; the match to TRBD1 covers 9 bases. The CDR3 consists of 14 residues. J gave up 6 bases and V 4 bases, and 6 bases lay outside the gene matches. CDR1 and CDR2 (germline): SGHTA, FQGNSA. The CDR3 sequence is CASSYKQGANGYTF. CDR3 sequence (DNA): TGTGCCAGCAGCTATAAACAGGGGGCGAATGGCTACACCTTC.

CDR3 nucleotides: TGTGCCAGCACCGCGTGGGGGGAGAGAGCTTTCTTT. Residues: CASTAWGERAFF. The chain carries TRBV11-2 and TRBJ1-1; D possibly corresponds to TRBD1 (5 bases). From germline, CDR1 is SGHAT and CDR2 FQNNGV. This CDR3 is 12 amino acids long. Trimming left V 7 bases short and J 10 bases short, with 16 bases between.

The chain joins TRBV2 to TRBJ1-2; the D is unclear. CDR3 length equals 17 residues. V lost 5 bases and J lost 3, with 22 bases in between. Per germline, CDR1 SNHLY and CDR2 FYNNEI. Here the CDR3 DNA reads TGTGCCAGCAGTCGGGAAGGTCTGCTCCCTGGGGACTATGGCTACACCTTC. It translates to CASSREGLLPGDYGYTF.

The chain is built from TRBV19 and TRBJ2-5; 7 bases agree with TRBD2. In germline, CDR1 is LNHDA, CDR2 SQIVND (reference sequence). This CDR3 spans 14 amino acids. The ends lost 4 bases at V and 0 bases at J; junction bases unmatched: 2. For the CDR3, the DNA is TGTGCCAGTAGTAGGCGGGGGAACCAAGAGACCCAGTACTTC. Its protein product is CASSRRGNQETQYF.

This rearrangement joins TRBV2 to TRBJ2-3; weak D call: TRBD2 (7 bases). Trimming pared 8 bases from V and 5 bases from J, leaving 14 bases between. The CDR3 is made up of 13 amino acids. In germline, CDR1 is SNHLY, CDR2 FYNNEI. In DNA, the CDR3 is TGTGCCAGCGTTAAGGGGGGGGTAGATACGCAGTATTTT. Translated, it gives CASVKGGVDTQYF.

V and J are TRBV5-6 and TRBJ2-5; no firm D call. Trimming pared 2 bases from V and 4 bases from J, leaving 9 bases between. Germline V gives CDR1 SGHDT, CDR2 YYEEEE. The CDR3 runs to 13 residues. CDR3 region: CASSLFRRETQYF. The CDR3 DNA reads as TGTGCCAGCAGCTTATTCAGAAGAGAGACCCAGTACTTC.

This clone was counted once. The CDR3 DNA follows: TGTGCCAGTAGTTCCCAGGGGGCTGCCTATGGCTACACCTTC. It encodes CASSSQGAAYGYTF. The chain has TRBV19 and TRBJ1-2, with 8 bases identical to TRBD1. This CDR3 region has 14 residues. V lost 5 bases to trimming and J lost 4 bases; unmatched junction nucleotides: 6. Germline loops: CDR1 LNHDA, CDR2 SQIVND (reference sequence).

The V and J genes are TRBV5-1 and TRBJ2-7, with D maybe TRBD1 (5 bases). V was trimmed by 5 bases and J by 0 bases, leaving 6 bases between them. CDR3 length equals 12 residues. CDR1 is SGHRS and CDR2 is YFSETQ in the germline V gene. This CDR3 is CASSTGSYEQYF. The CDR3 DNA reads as TGCGCCAGCAGTACAGGCTCCTACGAGCAGTACTTC.

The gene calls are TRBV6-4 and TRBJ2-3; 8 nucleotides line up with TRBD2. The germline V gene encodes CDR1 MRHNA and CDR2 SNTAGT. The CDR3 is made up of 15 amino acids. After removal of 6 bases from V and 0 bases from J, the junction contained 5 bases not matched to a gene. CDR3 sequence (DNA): TGTGCCAGCAGGTCACGGGGGGGTAGCACAGATACGCAGTATTTT. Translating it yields CASRSRGGSTDTQYF.

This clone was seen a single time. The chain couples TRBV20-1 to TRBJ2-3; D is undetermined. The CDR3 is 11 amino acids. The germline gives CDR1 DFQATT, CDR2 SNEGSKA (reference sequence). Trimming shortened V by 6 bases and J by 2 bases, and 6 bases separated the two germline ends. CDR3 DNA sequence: TGCAGTGCCTACTTCACAGATACGCAGTATTTT. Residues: CSAYFTDTQYF.

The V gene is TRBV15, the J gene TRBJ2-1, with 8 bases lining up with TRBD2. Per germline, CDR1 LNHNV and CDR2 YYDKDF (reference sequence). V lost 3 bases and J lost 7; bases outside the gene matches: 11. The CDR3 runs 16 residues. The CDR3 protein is CATSSLSGGRGNEQFF. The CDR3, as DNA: TGTGCCACCAGCAGCCTCAGCGGGGGACGGGGAAATGAGCAGTTCTTC.

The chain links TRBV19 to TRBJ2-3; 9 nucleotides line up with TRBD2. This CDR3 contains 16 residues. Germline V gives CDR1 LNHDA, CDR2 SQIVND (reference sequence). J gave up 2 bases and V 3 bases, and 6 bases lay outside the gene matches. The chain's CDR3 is CASSISGGFNTDTQYF. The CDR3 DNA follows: TGTGCCAGTAGTATTAGCGGGGGTTTCAACACAGATACGCAGTATTTT.

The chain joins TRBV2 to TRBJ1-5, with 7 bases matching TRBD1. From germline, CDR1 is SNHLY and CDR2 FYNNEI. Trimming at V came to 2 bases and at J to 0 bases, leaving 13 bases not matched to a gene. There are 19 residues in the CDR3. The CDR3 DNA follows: TGTGCCAGCAGTGAAACCCAATCGACAGGGATCCTTAGCAATCAGCCCCAGCATTTT. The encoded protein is CASSETQSTGILSNQPQHF. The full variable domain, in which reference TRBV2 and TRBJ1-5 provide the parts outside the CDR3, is EPEVTQTPSHQVTQMGQEVILRCVPISNHLYFYWYRQILGQKVEFLVSFYNNEISEKSEIFDDQFSVERPDGSNFTLKIRSTKLEDSAMYFCASSETQSTGILSNQPQHFGDGTRLSIL.

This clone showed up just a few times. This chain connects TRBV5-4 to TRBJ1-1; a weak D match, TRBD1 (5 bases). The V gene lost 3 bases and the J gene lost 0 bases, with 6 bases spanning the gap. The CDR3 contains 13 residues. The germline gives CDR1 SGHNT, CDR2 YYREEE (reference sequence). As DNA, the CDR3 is TGTGCCAGCAGCTGGGACTTGAACACTGAAGCTTTCTTT. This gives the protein CASSWDLNTEAFF. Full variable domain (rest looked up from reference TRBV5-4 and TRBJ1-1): ETGVTQSPTHLIKTRGQQVTLRCSSQSGHNTVSWYQQALGQGPQFIFQYYREEENGRGNFPPRFSGLQFPNYSSELNVNALELDDSALYLCASSWDLNTEAFFGQGTRLTVV.

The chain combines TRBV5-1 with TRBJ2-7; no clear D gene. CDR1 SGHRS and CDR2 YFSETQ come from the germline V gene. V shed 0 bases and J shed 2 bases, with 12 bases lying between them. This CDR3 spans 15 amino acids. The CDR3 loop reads CASSLAGGITYEQYF. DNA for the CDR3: TGCGCCAGCAGCTTGGCCGGCGGTATTACCTACGAGCAGTACTTC.

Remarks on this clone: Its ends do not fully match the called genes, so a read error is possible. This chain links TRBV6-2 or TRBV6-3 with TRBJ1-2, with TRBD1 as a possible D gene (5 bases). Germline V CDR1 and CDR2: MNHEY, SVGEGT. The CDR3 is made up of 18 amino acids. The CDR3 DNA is TGTGCCAGCAGCTACTTTAAAGCCCGCAGGGATAGCAACTATGGCTACACCTTC. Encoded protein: CASSYFKARRDSNYGYTF.

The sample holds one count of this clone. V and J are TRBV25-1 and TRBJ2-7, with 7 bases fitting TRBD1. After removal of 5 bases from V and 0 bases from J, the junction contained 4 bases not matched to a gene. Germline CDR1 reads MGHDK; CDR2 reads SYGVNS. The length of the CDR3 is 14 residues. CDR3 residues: CASSSWDSSYEQYF. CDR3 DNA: TGTGCCAGCAGTTCTTGGGACAGCTCCTACGAGCAGTACTTC.

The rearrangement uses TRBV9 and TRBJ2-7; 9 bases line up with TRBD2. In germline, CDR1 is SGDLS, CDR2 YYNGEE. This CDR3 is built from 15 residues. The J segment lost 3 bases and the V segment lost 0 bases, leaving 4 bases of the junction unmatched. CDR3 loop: CASSVGPSGVYEQYF. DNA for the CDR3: TGTGCCAGCAGCGTAGGCCCTAGCGGGGTCTACGAGCAGTACTTC.